These 18 T cell receptor beta chains were all obtained from the same sample, sequenced in a study of T cells in Graves' hyperthyroidism and ophthalmopathy. From RNA transcripts, TCR beta CDR3 regions were amplified. First-round RT-PCR targeting the TCR CDR3 was performed with the HTBI primer set. TCRdb re-called the multiplex PCR reads through MiXCR, storing one row per CDR3 protein. The sample contains approximately 610,000 distinct CDR3 sequences, 14% to 15% of which appear only once. The sample was blood. Receptor source: a middle-aged woman with Graves' ophthalmopathy.

This clonotype showed up many times. The chain carries TRBV12-3 or TRBV12-4 and TRBJ2-7; weak D call: TRBD2 (6 bases). The CDR3 extends over 14 amino acids. Trimming took off 6 bases at V and 5 bases at J, with 17 bases between the two ends. CDR3 bases: TGTGCCAGCAGGGGGAGTGTTGGAGGGAACGAGCAGTACTTC. This translates into CASRGSVGGNEQYF.

There are many counts of this clonotype. The genes are TRBV20-1 and TRBJ1-2; D might be TRBD1 (6 bases). This CDR3 comprises 12 residues. V was clipped by 6 bases and J by 8 bases, with 16 bases between them. Per germline, CDR1 DFQATT and CDR2 SNEGSKA (reference sequence). The CDR3 spells CSAVAGAKGYTF. DNA of the CDR3: TGCAGTGCCGTCGCAGGGGCGAAAGGCTACACCTTC.

This clonotype has ten or more counts. The V and J genes are TRBV30 and TRBJ2-7; weak D call: TRBD2 (6 bases). V dropped 3 bases and J dropped 6 bases, with 18 bases sitting between them. The germline V gene encodes CDR1 GTSNPN and CDR2 SVGIG (reference sequence). The CDR3 loop spans 14 amino acids. The CDR3 here is CAWSFDGSFPEQYF. CDR3 coding DNA: TGTGCCTGGAGCTTCGACGGGAGCTTCCCCGAGCAGTACTTC.

V and J are TRBV4-2 and TRBJ2-5; 10 bases fit TRBD2. The J segment lost 2 bases and the V segment lost 3 bases, leaving 9 bases of the junction unmatched. The germline V gene encodes CDR1 LGHNA and CDR2 YNFKEQ. This CDR3 spans 17 amino acids. CDR3 coding DNA: TGTGCCAGCAGCCAGTGGATGCTAGCGGGGGCTCAAGAGACCCAGTACTTC. Its protein is CASSQWMLAGAQETQYF.

This clonotype appeared many times. The CDR3 reads CASSQGNSPLHF. CDR3 coding DNA: TGTGCCAGCAGTCAAGGAAATTCACCCCTCCACTTT. The rearrangement joins TRBV7-8 to TRBJ1-6; D is unclear. CDR1 is SGHVS and CDR2 is FQNEAQ in the germline V gene. CDR3 length equals 12 residues. The V end lost 6 bases, the J end lost 7 bases, and 7 bases lay between the germline ends. The full variable domain, with the rest looked up from reference TRBV7-8 and TRBJ1-6, is GAGVSQSPRYKVAKRGQDVALRCDPISGHVSLFWYQQALGQGPEFLTYFQNEAQLDKSGLPSDRFFAERPEGSVSTLKIQRTQQEDSAVYLCASSQGNSPLHFGNGTRLTVT.

CDR3 amino acids: CASSLSGRGLKNIQYF. Here the CDR3 DNA reads TGTGCCAGCAGCTTGAGCGGGAGGGGACTCAAAAACATTCAGTACTTC. The rearrangement joins TRBV3-1 to TRBJ2-4, with 10 nucleotides matching TRBD2. In germline, CDR1 is LGHDT, CDR2 YNNKEL (reference sequence). Unmatched junction bases numbered 7, after V lost 5 bases and J lost 3 bases. This CDR3 has 16 amino acids.

This clonotype was counted at least ten times. This chain joins TRBV4-3 and TRBJ1-1, with 7 nucleotides matching TRBD1. The CDR3 spans 14 residues. Losses at the gene ends were 3 bases for V and 4 bases for J; bases not matched to a gene: 5. From germline, CDR1 is LGHNA and CDR2 YSLEER. This CDR3 is CASSQNRDSTEAFF. As DNA, the CDR3 is TGCGCCAGCAGCCAGAACCGGGACAGCACTGAAGCTTTCTTT.

This clonotype has a count of ten or more. The V call is TRBV6-1, the J call TRBJ2-5; 10 nucleotides agree with TRBD2. CDR1 and CDR2 from the germline V gene are MNHNS and SASEGT. J was trimmed by 6 bases and V by 6 bases; bases with no gene match: 10. The CDR3 runs 15 residues. CDR3 sequence reads: CASSLTGTSVKTQYF. The DNA for the CDR3 is TGTGCCAGCAGCCTTACCGGGACTAGCGTTAAGACCCAGTACTTC.

This clonotype was seen many times. V is TRBV6-4 and J is TRBJ2-7; 8 bases agree with TRBD2. The CDR3 spans 18 residues. The germline gives CDR1 MRHNA, CDR2 SNTAGT. V was clipped by 7 bases and J by 3 bases; unmatched bases: 20. DNA for the CDR3: TGTGCCAGCACCCTGTGGGGCGGGAGGCCGACAGTCGGCTACGAGCAGTACTTC. Its translation: CASTLWGGRPTVGYEQYF.

This clonotype has more than one count but fewer than ten. Just one base apart from a much larger clone, this may be a read error. V gene TRBV7-9 combines with J gene TRBJ1-1; no clear D. From germline, CDR1 is SEHNR and CDR2 FQNEAQ (reference sequence). This CDR3 has 15 amino acids. CDR3 DNA: TGTGCCAGCAACTTAGCGGGCAGGCGGGTCACTGAAGCTTTCTTT. Amino acids: CASNLAGRRVTEAFF.

Many counts were recorded for this clonotype. The genes are TRBV28 and TRBJ2-5; TRBD2 might be the D (5 bases). V shed 5 bases and J shed 5 bases, with 12 bases lying between them. In germline, CDR1 is MDHEN, CDR2 SYDVKM. The CDR3 spans 13 residues. DNA for the CDR3: TGTGCCAGCAGTAACCTAGCATGGGAGACCCAGTACTTC. This gives the protein CASSNLAWETQYF. Using reference TRBV28 and TRBJ2-5 for the parts outside the CDR3, the full variable domain is DVKVTQSSRYLVKRTGEKVFLECVQDMDHENMFWYRQDPGLGLRLIYFSYDVKMKEKGDIPEGYSVSREKKERFSLILESASTNQTSMYLCASSNLAWETQYFGPGTRLLVL.

The V gene is TRBV13, the J gene TRBJ2-7, with 13 bases that match TRBD2. Looked up from germline, CDR1 is PRHDT and CDR2 is FYEKMQ (reference sequence). The CDR3 runs 17 residues. The trim removed 2 bases at V and 0 bases at J, leaving 4 bases unmatched. The CDR3 region is CASSLSTSGGISYEQYF. In DNA, the CDR3 is TGTGCCAGCAGCTTATCGACTAGCGGGGGGATCTCCTACGAGCAGTACTTC.

This clonotype was observed many times. The chain uses TRBV6-2 or TRBV6-3 and TRBJ1-2; D gene ambiguous. CDR1 is MNHEY and CDR2 is SVGEGT in the germline V gene. This CDR3 is 13 amino acids long. Trimming cost V 6 bases and J 2 bases, with 10 bases left between them. In nucleotides, the CDR3 is TGTGCCAGCAGAACCGGGAGCAACTATGGCTACACCTTC. This gives the protein CASRTGSNYGYTF.

This clonotype has a count of ten or more. This chain joins TRBV19 and TRBJ1-5; D is perhaps TRBD1 (5 bases). Germline values: CDR1 LNHDA, CDR2 SQIVND (reference sequence). This CDR3 contains 16 residues. The ends were cut back, 6 bases at V and 1 base at J, with 16 bases in the middle. The CDR3, as DNA: TGTGCCAGTAGATCTTTGGCAGGGATGAGCAATCAGCCCCAGCATTTT. Amino acids: CASRSLAGMSNQPQHF.

This clonotype was picked up many times. J is TRBJ2-7 and V is TRBV7-2; D may match TRBD1 or TRBD2 (6 bases each). V lost 4 bases, J lost 3 bases, and 16 bases lay in between. CDR3 length: 15 amino acids. Germline V gene lookup returns CDR1 SGHTA and CDR2 FQGNSA. Here the CDR3 DNA reads TGTGCCAGCAGCTCACCGGACGGGGGCTACTACGAGCAGTACTTC. It translates to CASSSPDGGYYEQYF.

This clonotype was counted ten times or more. The CDR3 nucleotides are TGTGCCAGCAGTTTAGTAGAGGAGAGAGCCGAGCAGTACTTC. This gives the protein CASSLVEERAEQYF. The chain links TRBV28 to TRBJ2-7; D call uncertain. Germline V CDR1 and CDR2: MDHEN, SYDVKM. The CDR3 runs 14 residues. Trimming took 2 bases from V and 6 from J, leaving 14 bases between them.

In its sample, this clonotype was seen many times. The CDR3 protein is CASGLVQGLGTSNQPQHF. The CDR3, as DNA: TGTGCTAGTGGTTTGGTACAAGGACTGGGGACTAGCAATCAGCCCCAGCATTTT. J is TRBJ1-5 and V is TRBV12-5; possible D gene TRBD1, 5 bases. From germline, CDR1 is LGHNT and CDR2 FRNRAP. The V end lost 0 bases, the J end lost 0 bases, and 15 bases lay between the germline ends. The CDR3 spans 18 residues.

This clonotype was counted at least ten times. The rearrangement links TRBV20-1 to TRBJ2-7; 8 bases fit TRBD2. Unmatched junction bases numbered 9, after V lost 5 bases and J lost 6 bases. Germline lookup yields CDR1 DFQATT and CDR2 SNEGSKA (reference sequence). The length of the CDR3 is 13 residues. CDR3 in DNA: TGCAGTGCTGAGATAGCGGGAAAGGGCGAGCAGTACTTC. Translating it yields CSAEIAGKGEQYF.